A selection of T cell receptor beta chains follows, all from one sample in a study of blood T cell repertoires in COVID-19. Produced via immunoSEQ multiplex PCR; TCRdb's table is partial and in-frame only. The sample holds fewer than 450,000 clones; about nine tenths are singletons and the top ten take 6% to 8.5%. Sequences were obtained from peripheral blood. These receptors originate from an older woman with COVID-19, enrolled during active disease. Each CDR3 is given with its conserved first and last residue. D genes are given only for firm matches. The size of a clone is reported for some rows only, either as once, few or many, or as a class for expanded clones.

clone size | D gene | J gene | V gene | CDR3 protein | CDR3 DNA
- | - | TRBJ1-1 | TRBV9 | CASRRGPELGTEAFF | TGTGCCAGCAGGAGAGGGCCGGAATTGGGCACTGAAGCTTTCTTT
- | TRBD1 | TRBJ1-4 | TRBV27 | CASRTQGGNEKLFF | TGTGCCAGCAGAACTCAGGGGGGTAATGAAAAACTGTTTTTT
- | TRBD1 | TRBJ1-5 | TRBV19 | CASSMYRGSNQPQHF | TGTGCCAGTAGTATGTACAGGGGGAGCAATCAGCCCCAGCATTTT
- | TRBD1 | TRBJ2-2 | TRBV10-2 | CASAGTGDGGELFF | TGCGCCAGTGCCGGGACAGGGGATGGCGGGGAGCTGTTTTTT
- | TRBD1 | TRBJ1-1 | TRBV6-5 | CASRDRGRRTEAFF | TGTGCCAGCAGGGACAGGGGACGAAGGACTGAAGCTTTCTTT
- | - | TRBJ2-4 | TRBV7-9 | CASSFRGAKNIQYF | TGTGCCAGCAGCTTTCGAGGGGCCAAAAACATTCAGTACTTC
- | - | TRBJ1-1 | TRBV5-6 | CASSLERNEAFF | TGTGCCAGCAGCTTGGAGAGGAATGAAGCTTTCTTT
- | - | TRBJ2-7 | TRBV5-1 | CASSLVGSSYEQYF | TGCGCCAGCAGCTTAGTTGGGAGCTCCTACGAGCAGTACTTC
- | - | TRBJ1-4 | TRBV19 | CASSVDGRGLFF | TGTGCCAGTAGTGTAGACGGCCGGGGACTGTTTTTT
- | TRBD1 | TRBJ1-5 | TRBV13 | CASSLGQQGGQPQHF | TGTGCCAGCAGCTTAGGACAGCAGGGGGGTCAGCCCCAGCATTTT
- | - | TRBJ2-7 | TRBV4-3 | CASSQVNSRVYEQYF | TGCGCCAGCAGCCAAGTCAACAGTCGAGTCTACGAGCAGTACTTC
once | - | TRBJ2-7 | TRBV12-2 | CASRNGRGGRYEQYF | TGTGCAAGTCGCAACGGAAGGGGGGGCCGCTACGAGCAGTACTTC
- | - | TRBJ2-5 | TRBV19 | CASSSGAVETQYF | TGTGCCAGTAGTAGCGGTGCCGTAGAGACCCAGTACTTC
- | TRBD1 | TRBJ1-3 | TRBV5-1 | CASSGTDSGNTIYF | TGCGCCAGCAGTGGGACAGACTCTGGAAACACCATATATTTT
- | TRBD1 | TRBJ2-2 | TRBV4-1 | CASRGQGVLGELFF | TGCGCCAGCAGAGGACAGGGAGTACTCGGGGAGCTGTTTTTT
- | - | TRBJ2-1 | TRBV11-3 | CASGDGDEQFF | TGTGCCAGCGGAGACGGGGATGAGCAGTTCTTC
few | - | TRBJ2-1 | TRBV7-9 | CASSTRDTVSYNEQFF | TGTGCCAGCAGCACCCGGGACACCGTATCCTACAATGAGCAGTTCTTC
- | - | TRBJ1-5 | TRBV10-3 | CAITSTPGGGQPQHF | TGTGCCATCACCTCAACCCCTGGGGGGGGGCAGCCCCAGCATTTT
- | - | TRBJ1-4 | TRBV7-9 | CASITDSTGEKLFF | TGTGCCAGCATCACCGATTCCACCGGGGAAAAACTGTTTTTT
- | TRBD1 | TRBJ1-4 | TRBV7-3 | CASSLNGRGNSNEKLFF | TGTGCCAGCAGCTTAAACGGCAGGGGGAACTCTAATGAAAAACTGTTTTTT
- | TRBD1 | TRBJ1-1 | TRBV28 | CASSSTDRVWAFF | TGTGCCAGCAGTTCGACGGACAGGGTTTGGGCTTTCTTT
few | - | TRBJ1-1 | TRBV2 | CASSSVNTEAFF | TGTGCCAGCAGTTCTGTGAACACTGAAGCTTTCTTT
- | TRBD1 | TRBJ2-7 | TRBV30 | CAWSMTGSSYEQYF | TGTGCCTGGAGTATGACAGGGAGCTCCTACGAGCAGTACTTC
- | TRBD1 | TRBJ2-7 | TRBV11-2 | CASSPGTEIYEQYF | TGTGCCAGCAGCCCCGGGACAGAAATCTACGAGCAGTACTTC
- | TRBD1 | TRBJ1-2 | TRBV10-3 | CAISRDRGLDNYGYTF | TGTGCCATCAGTAGGGACAGGGGCCTAGATAACTATGGCTACACCTTT
- | TRBD1 | TRBJ2-7 | TRBV19 | CASSPGPGQGRLEQYF | TGTGCCAGTAGTCCCGGGCCGGGACAGGGTCGTCTCGAGCAGTACTTC
- | - | TRBJ2-2 | TRBV7-3 | CASSFVGGGTGELFF | TGTGCCAGCAGCTTCGTCGGGGGAGGCACCGGGGAGCTGTTTTTT
- | - | TRBJ1-1 | TRBV27 | CASSFAGGRTEAFF | TGTGCCAGCAGTTTCGCCGGGGGGCGGACTGAAGCTTTCTTT
once | TRBD1 | TRBJ1-1 | TRBV10-3 | CATHSAGQLNTEAFF | TGTGCCACCCATTCCGCGGGACAGCTGAACACTGAAGCTTTCTTT
- | TRBD2 | TRBJ2-7 | TRBV6-5 | CASSYSGRGGTYEQYF | TGTGCCAGCAGTTACTCAGGTCGGGGGGGAACCTACGAGCAGTACTTC
few | - | TRBJ2-7 | TRBV2 | CASIWTPADYEQYF | TGTGCCAGCATCTGGACACCCGCCGACTACGAGCAGTACTTC
- | TRBD1 | TRBJ1-6 | TRBV3-1/TRBV3-2 | CASSQDLTRGHLHF | TGTGCCAGCAGCCAAGATTTGACCAGGGGGCACCTCCACTTT
- | TRBD1 | TRBJ2-1 | TRBV14 | CASSQELGGGEQFF | TGTGCCAGCAGCCAAGAATTAGGGGGCGGTGAGCAGTTCTTC
- | - | TRBJ1-5 | TRBV19 | CASSWTDSNQPQHF | TGTGCCAGTAGTTGGACAGATAGCAATCAGCCCCAGCATTTT
- | TRBD2 | TRBJ2-1 | TRBV29-1 | CSVEDRLAGPSEQFF | TGCAGCGTTGAAGACCGACTAGCGGGCCCTTCGGAGCAGTTCTTC
once | TRBD2 | TRBJ2-3 | TRBV7-2 | CASSFLPAGSTQDTQYF | TGTGCCAGCAGCTTCCTACCAGCGGGGTCGACGCAGGATACGCAGTATTTT
- | - | TRBJ1-5 | TRBV13 | CASSISGESMSQPQHF | TGTGCCAGCAGCATATCAGGGGAGTCGATGAGTCAGCCCCAGCATTTT
- | TRBD2 | TRBJ2-7 | TRBV5-1 | CASNKGRGSYEQYF | TGCGCCAGCAACAAGGGGAGGGGAAGCTACGAGCAGTACTTC
- | - | TRBJ1-2 | TRBV5-1 | CASSLGQSSYGYTF | TGCGCCAGCAGCTTGGGACAGTCGTCCTATGGCTACACCTTC
- | - | TRBJ1-1 | TRBV5-4 | CASSSATAPNEAFF | TGTGCCAGCAGCTCCGCGACAGCTCCTAATGAAGCTTTCTTT
- | - | TRBJ2-3 | TRBV18 | CASSSGISTDTQYF | TGTGCCAGCTCATCGGGGATTAGCACAGATACGCAGTATTTT
- | TRBD1 | TRBJ1-2 | TRBV3-1/TRBV3-2 | CASSQAVSRGLGYTF | TGTGCCAGCAGCCAAGCGGTCTCAAGGGGGCTGGGCTACACCTTC
- | TRBD2 | TRBJ2-3 | TRBV27 | CASSNYPSGGPSSTDTQYF | TGTGCCAGCAGTAACTACCCTAGCGGGGGACCCTCTAGCACAGATACGCAGTATTTT
- | - | TRBJ1-2 | TRBV7-3 | CASSSGVYGYTF | TGTGCCAGCAGCTCCGGGGTCTATGGCTACACCTTC
- | - | TRBJ1-1 | TRBV5-1 | CASSLAAGDMNTEAFF | TGCGCCAGCAGCTTGGCCGCAGGGGACATGAACACTGAAGCTTTCTTT
- | TRBD2 | TRBJ2-7 | TRBV5-4 | CASSYSGSIPYEQYF | TGTGCCAGCAGCTATAGCGGGTCTATCCCCTACGAGCAGTACTTC
- | - | TRBJ1-2 | TRBV19 | CASSIGTLSGYTF | TGTGCCAGTAGTATAGGAACATTAAGTGGCTACACCTTC
- | - | TRBJ2-3 | TRBV7-2 | CASSLLALDTQYF | TGTGCCAGCAGCTTATTAGCGCTGGATACGCAGTATTTT
once | - | TRBJ1-1 | TRBV9 | CASSVGWSGGAAFF | TGTGCCAGCAGCGTAGGCTGGAGTGGGGGGGCAGCTTTCTTT
- | - | TRBJ1-5 | TRBV19 | CASSIGTEFSNQPQHF | TGTGCCAGTAGTATAGGGACAGAGTTTAGCAATCAGCCCCAGCATTTT
- | - | TRBJ2-7 | TRBV7-2 | CASSLRRADEQYF | TGTGCCAGCAGCTTAAGGAGGGCGGACGAGCAGTACTTC
few | - | TRBJ2-1 | TRBV10-3 | CAISERTPRSYNEQFF | TGTGCCATCAGTGAAAGGACACCTCGCTCCTACAATGAGCAGTTCTTC
- | - | TRBJ2-7 | TRBV5-1 | CASSLGQVDEQYF | TGCGCCAGCAGCTTGGGCCAGGTTGACGAGCAGTACTTC